A selection of T cell receptor beta chains follows, all from one sample in a study of blood T cell repertoires in COVID-19. The assay was immunoSEQ multiplex PCR, and TCRdb's table has in-frame clones only and misses some. The table includes over 100,000 clones, about 89% detected once. The sequenced sample was peripheral blood. The receptors were gathered from a woman between 70 and 85 years old with COVID-19, enrolled during active disease. CDR3s include the opening cysteine and the closing phenylalanine or tryptophan. A D gene is named only where the DNA matches it firmly. Rows may omit the clone size; those that give it use once, few, many or a size class.

CDR3 DNA	CDR3 protein	J gene	D gene	clone size	V gene
TGTGCCAGCAGCCCTCCCCCGGTAGCGGGGTCCTACGAGCAGTACTTC	CASSPPPVAGSYEQYF	TRBJ2-7	TRBD2	-	TRBV4-2
TGTGCCAGCAGCCCTACAGGGTACTATGGCTACACCTTC	CASSPTGYYGYTF	TRBJ1-2	-	-	TRBV12-3/TRBV12-4
TGTGCCAGCAGCTTCGGGGCGGGGGGAATTCCACGCACAGATACGCAGTATTTT	CASSFGAGGIPRTDTQYF	TRBJ2-3	TRBD2	-	TRBV5-4
TGTGCCAGCAGTTCCCTTCGACAGGGGGCTTATGGCTACACCTTC	CASSSLRQGAYGYTF	TRBJ1-2	TRBD1	once	TRBV27
TGTGCCAGTATTAGCCGGCACAGGGCCACTGAAGCTTTCTTT	CASISRHRATEAFF	TRBJ1-1	-	-	TRBV19
TGTGTTTCGACTACCTCTGGAAACACCATATATTTT	CVSTTSGNTIYF	TRBJ1-3	-	few	TRBV2
TGTGCCAGCAGTTTGGCAGGGGGCCGAGAAAAACTGTTTTTT	CASSLAGGREKLFF	TRBJ1-4	TRBD1	once	TRBV2
TGCGCCAGCAGCAACATCCAGACAGATACGCAGTATTTT	CASSNIQTDTQYF	TRBJ2-3	-	-	TRBV5-1
TGTGCCAGCACCGTAGCGGGGGGCTACTACGAGCAGTACTTC	CASTVAGGYYEQYF	TRBJ2-7	TRBD2	-	TRBV28
TGTGCCAGCAGCTTAGCCCAGGGGGCAACTGGAAACACCATATATTTT	CASSLAQGATGNTIYF	TRBJ1-3	TRBD1	once	TRBV11-2
TGTGCCAGCAGTTTGAGGCGAATAAACTATGGCTACACCTTC	CASSLRRINYGYTF	TRBJ1-2	-	-	TRBV2
TGTGCCAGCAGCTTGGGATCAGCGGGTTACAATGAGCAGTTCTTC	CASSLGSAGYNEQFF	TRBJ2-1	-	-	TRBV7-8
TGTGCCAGCACCAAGACCGGGGGGGCCTTGGAGACCCAGTACTTC	CASTKTGGALETQYF	TRBJ2-5	TRBD2	-	TRBV6-6
TGCGCCAGCAAGGTCCCCGGGACTCAAGCCGCTGAAGCTTTCTTT	CASKVPGTQAAEAFF	TRBJ1-1	-	-	TRBV10-2
TGTGCCAGCAGCCACTTTAACACTGAAGCTTTCTTT	CASSHFNTEAFF	TRBJ1-1	-	-	TRBV14
TGCGCCAGCAGCTTGAATACGCAGGGGGCGGATGAAAAACTGTTTTTT	CASSLNTQGADEKLFF	TRBJ1-4	TRBD1	-	TRBV5-1
TGTGCCAGCAGTTATGGGCAGGGGGCCGGCTATGGCTACACCTTC	CASSYGQGAGYGYTF	TRBJ1-2	TRBD1	-	TRBV6-6
TGTGCCAGCAGCCCGCGGGACAGGGACACAGATACGCAGTATTTT	CASSPRDRDTDTQYF	TRBJ2-3	TRBD1	-	TRBV4-2
TGTGCCAGCAGTGGAACTGGAGTCGGTAATTCACCCCTCCACTTT	CASSGTGVGNSPLHF	TRBJ1-6	-	-	TRBV2
TGTGCCAGCAGCTTAGTCACAGGGTCACTGGGTAATTCACCCCTCCACTTT	CASSLVTGSLGNSPLHF	TRBJ1-6	-	once	TRBV7-9
TGTGCCAGCAGGGACAGGGGGCCTGGGGGAAACACCATATATTTT	CASRDRGPGGNTIYF	TRBJ1-3	TRBD1	-	TRBV6-5
TGTGCCAGCAGCTCCGGACTAGCGGGGGGTTTTTCTGGGGCCAACGTCCTGACTTTC	CASSSGLAGGFSGANVLTF	TRBJ2-6	TRBD2	-	TRBV7-2
TGTGCCAGCAGCACATATCGACAGGGCTGGACTGAAGCTTTCTTT	CASSTYRQGWTEAFF	TRBJ1-1	TRBD1	-	TRBV5-4
TGTGCCAGCAGTTCCGGGAATGAAAAACTGTTTTTT	CASSSGNEKLFF	TRBJ1-4	-	-	TRBV6-4
TGTGCCAGCAGTACCGGGACAGATTATCAGCCCCAGCATTTT	CASSTGTDYQPQHF	TRBJ1-5	TRBD1	-	TRBV28
TGCGCCAGCAGCCGCGGGACAGACACCGGGGAGCTGTTTTTT	CASSRGTDTGELFF	TRBJ2-2	-	-	TRBV5-1
TGTGCCAGCAGAGACTACAGGGGGGAGAACTATGGCTACACCTTC	CASRDYRGENYGYTF	TRBJ1-2	TRBD1	-	TRBV2